These 15 T cell receptor beta chains share one sample of origin, sequenced in a study of blood T cells in healthy people across ages. A J-beta primer mix and a sample-barcoded 5' primer were used in a second PCR of roughly 6 to 12 cycles. Via MiXCR, TCRdb re-called the 5' RACE reads, giving one row per CDR3 protein. The sample consists of about 640,000 distinct CDR3 sequences, roughly 58% of them appearing once. Source material: blood. The receptors originated from a man in his sixties in good health.

The chain joins TRBV2 to TRBJ2-5; a weak D match, TRBD2 (6 bases). Deletions cut 2 bases from V and 0 bases from J, with 19 bases between. The germline CDR1 and CDR2 sequences are SNHLY and FYNNEI. The CDR3 consists of 18 residues. This CDR3 reads CASSETFGGGVDQETQYF. In nucleotides, the CDR3 is TGTGCCAGCAGTGAAACGTTCGGAGGCGGGGTGGACCAAGAGACCCAGTACTTC.

This sequence joins TRBV12-3 or TRBV12-4 and TRBJ2-7; no firm D call. The J call may be in error: the DNA end matches TRBJ2-4 better. CDR3 length equals 11 residues. CDR3: CASSQGGIQYF. The DNA of the CDR3 is TGTGCCAGCAGTCAAGGTGGCATTCAGTACTTC.

V usage is TRBV20-1 and J usage is TRBJ2-5; 8 nucleotides agree with TRBD2. J lost 1 base, V lost 0 bases, and 10 bases had no gene match. This CDR3 spans 17 amino acids. Per the germline V gene, CDR1 is DFQATT and CDR2 is SNEGSKA (reference sequence). The CDR3 loop reads CSARDPVLRGGQETQYF. CDR3 DNA: TGCAGTGCTAGAGATCCCGTTCTTCGGGGGGGCCAAGAGACCCAGTACTTC.

This clonotype is a singleton in its sample. The chain carries TRBV9 and TRBJ2-3, with 9 bases aligning to TRBD1. This CDR3 comprises 15 residues. The germline CDR1 and CDR2 sequences are SGDLS and YYNGEE. V dropped 4 bases and J dropped 5; count of bases not matched to a gene: 8. This CDR3 is CASSLRQGGLDTQYF. The CDR3 DNA is TGTGCCAGCAGCTTAAGACAGGGGGGGCTAGATACGCAGTATTTT.

The rearrangement links TRBV4-1 to TRBJ1-2; D perhaps matches TRBD1 (6 bases). The CDR3 is made up of 16 amino acids. CDR1 is MGHRA, CDR2 YSYEKL, per germline. Trimming shortened V by 0 bases and J by 4 bases, and 15 bases separated the two germline ends. DNA for the CDR3: TGCGCCAGCAGCCAAGATCCACAGGGCTCACTCTATGGCTACACCTTC. It specifies CASSQDPQGSLYGYTF.

This clonotype was counted a few times. The chain employs TRBV5-1 and TRBJ2-6, with D hard to call. The CDR3 runs 16 residues. CDR1 SGHRS and CDR2 YFSETQ come from the germline V gene. Deletions cut 5 bases from V and 0 bases from J, with 12 bases between. Written as DNA, the CDR3 is TGCGCCAGCAGACTGGGCTACAGCTCTGGGGCCAACGTCCTGACTTTC. It encodes CASRLGYSSGANVLTF.

The chain combines TRBV20-1 with TRBJ2-6; 7 positions agree with TRBD1. Trimming at V came to 2 bases and at J to 0 bases, leaving 7 bases not matched to a gene. The CDR3 extends over 17 amino acids. The germline CDR1 and CDR2 sequences are DFQATT and SNEGSKA (reference sequence). The CDR3 region has the DNA TGCAGTGCTAGAAGGACAGGCCTGATCTCTGGGGCCAACGTCCTGACTTTC. It is translated as CSARRTGLISGANVLTF.

In its sample, this clonotype was seen many times. The chain is built from TRBV6-5 and TRBJ2-7; a possible D gene is TRBD1 (5 bases). V was cut by 2 bases and J by 5 bases, with 19 bases left in between. The CDR3 runs to 16 residues. Germline CDR1 reads MNHEY; CDR2 reads SVGAGI. The CDR3 nucleotides are TGTGCCAGCAGTTACCCAGGGAAGCTGTCCTCTCACGAGCAGTACTTC. As protein: CASSYPGKLSSHEQYF.

This clonotype has just a few counts. This rearrangement joins TRBV7-8 to TRBJ2-2; tentatively, D is TRBD2 (6 bases). The CDR3 has 15 residues. V lost 4 bases, J lost 2 bases, and 11 bases lay in between. Germline-derived CDR1 and CDR2 are SGHVS and FQNEAQ. This CDR3 is CASSSDGTNTGELFF. CDR3 in DNA: TGTGCCAGCAGCTCTGACGGGACTAACACCGGGGAGCTGTTTTTT.

The chain couples TRBV7-9 to TRBJ1-1, with D hard to call. CDR1 SEHNR and CDR2 FQNEAQ come from the germline V gene (reference sequence). CDR3 length equals 12 residues. V lost 1 base to trimming and J lost 7 bases, with 7 bases between them. DNA of the CDR3: TGTGCCAGCAGCTTAGAGGTGAATGAAGCTTTCTTT. Translation: CASSLEVNEAFF. The complete variable domain, with remaining parts taken from reference TRBV7-9 and TRBJ1-1, reads DTGVSQNPRHKITKRGQNVTFRCDPISEHNRLYWYRQTLGQGPEFLTYFQNEAQLEKSRLLSDRFSAERPKGSFSTLEIQRTEQGDSAMYLCASSLEVNEAFFGQGTRLTVV.

This clonotype came up a few times. The rearrangement uses TRBV7-8 and TRBJ2-5; TRBD2 matches at 7 bases. CDR1 and CDR2 from the germline V gene are SGHVS and FQNEAQ. V lost 5 bases to trimming and J lost 1 base; unmatched junction nucleotides: 7. The CDR3 has 15 residues. The DNA for the CDR3 is TGTGCCAGCAGCCCCCGACCGGGGGGCCAAGAGACCCAGTACTTC. Encoded protein: CASSPRPGGQETQYF.

The chain couples TRBV29-1 to TRBJ2-1; 7 nucleotides match TRBD1. CDR3 size: 14 residues. V lost 1 base and J lost 2; bases outside the gene matches: 2. Germline CDR1 reads SQVTM; CDR2 reads ANQGSEA. The chain's CDR3 is CSVEAGQPYNEQFF. CDR3 coding DNA: TGCAGCGTTGAAGCGGGACAGCCCTACAATGAGCAGTTCTTC.

The rearrangement joins TRBV24-1 to TRBJ1-2; TRBD1 matches 10 bases. CDR3 length: 17 amino acids. The V gene end was trimmed by 2 bases and the J gene end by 1 base; junction bases not matched to a gene: 6. Germline V gives CDR1 KGHDR, CDR2 SFDVKD. CDR3 bases: TGTGCCACCAGTGATTCCAGCGGGACAGGGGTTAACTATGGCTACACCTTC. Translation: CATSDSSGTGVNYGYTF.

This chain uses TRBV2 with TRBJ2-7, with D possibly TRBD2 on 6 matching bases. Germline CDR1 reads SNHLY; CDR2 reads FYNNEI. This CDR3 has 12 residues. With 8 bases removed from V and 0 bases from J, the gap between germline ends came to 8 bases. DNA of the CDR3: TGTGCCAGCGGGGGGATCTCCTACGAGCAGTACTTC. Translating gives CASGGISYEQYF.

This rearrangement joins TRBV4-1 to TRBJ2-3; TRBD2 matches at 10 bases. The CDR3 sequence is 17 residues long. CDR1 is MGHRA and CDR2 is YSYEKL in the germline V gene. V lost 0 bases, J lost 3 bases, and 6 bases stayed unmatched. Here the CDR3 reads CASSQDRLAGVTDTQYF. The CDR3 DNA reads as TGCGCCAGCAGCCAAGATAGGCTAGCGGGGGTGACAGATACGCAGTATTTT.